Listed below are T cell receptor beta chains from one sample, sequenced in a study of blood T cell repertoires in COVID-19. Here immunoSEQ multiplex PCR was the method, and the copy in TCRdb shows in-frame clones only, minus some. The sample has about 230,000 clones, around 88% seen once; the top ten hold around 2.5%. Sequences were obtained from PBMCs or T cells enriched from blood (not recorded which). The origin of the receptors is a woman in her 40s with acute COVID-19. CDR3s include the opening cysteine and the closing phenylalanine or tryptophan. The D gene is left open where the match is weak. Size values are once, few and many counts, or a class for expanded clones, and some rows have none.

v_gene: TRBV3-1/TRBV3-2
abundance: -
j_gene: TRBJ1-6
d_gene: TRBD1
CDR3aa: CASSMTGNSPLHF
CDR3nt: TGTGCCAGCAGTATGACAGGGAATTCACCCCTCCACTTT

v_gene: TRBV5-1
abundance: -
j_gene: TRBJ2-3
d_gene: -
CDR3aa: CASSLGTTRTDTQYF
CDR3nt: TGCGCCAGCAGCTTGGGCACTACCCGCACAGATACGCAGTATTTT

v_gene: TRBV18
abundance: -
j_gene: TRBJ1-5
d_gene: TRBD1
CDR3aa: CASSLGQDYNQPQHF
CDR3nt: TGTGCCAGCTCCCTAGGACAGGACTACAATCAGCCCCAGCATTTT

v_gene: TRBV6-5
abundance: -
j_gene: TRBJ1-4
d_gene: -
CDR3aa: CASSRQRGSEKLFF
CDR3nt: TGTGCCAGCAGTAGGCAGCGGGGGAGTGAAAAACTGTTTTTT

v_gene: TRBV13
abundance: -
j_gene: TRBJ2-1
d_gene: TRBD2
CDR3aa: CASSLGVEGGPVVNEQFF
CDR3nt: TGTGCCAGCAGCTTAGGCGTAGAGGGAGGGCCGGTTGTAAATGAGCAGTTCTTC

v_gene: TRBV30
abundance: -
j_gene: TRBJ2-7
d_gene: -
CDR3aa: CAWSEGVWGRTDEQYF
CDR3nt: TGTGCCTGGAGTGAGGGGGTATGGGGGCGCACCGACGAGCAGTACTTC

v_gene: TRBV18
abundance: -
j_gene: TRBJ2-5
d_gene: -
CDR3aa: CASSPLSQETQYF
CDR3nt: TGTGCCAGCTCACCACTCTCCCAAGAGACCCAGTACTTC

v_gene: TRBV18
abundance: -
j_gene: TRBJ1-2
d_gene: TRBD1
CDR3aa: CASSQDRTYGYTF
CDR3nt: TGTGCCAGCTCACAGGACAGGACCTATGGCTACACCTTC

v_gene: TRBV27
abundance: once
j_gene: TRBJ1-5
d_gene: -
CDR3aa: CASSSLQGNSNQPQHF
CDR3nt: TGTGCCAGCAGTTCGCTACAGGGCAACAGCAATCAGCCCCAGCATTTT

v_gene: TRBV7-9
abundance: -
j_gene: TRBJ2-1
d_gene: -
CDR3aa: CASSRAGNEQFF
CDR3nt: TGTGCCAGCAGCCGAGCGGGCAATGAGCAGTTCTTC

v_gene: TRBV7-9
abundance: -
j_gene: TRBJ2-3
d_gene: -
CDR3aa: CASSLGRPTDTQYF
CDR3nt: TGTGCCAGCAGCTTAGGCAGGCCCACAGATACGCAGTATTTT

v_gene: TRBV7-9
abundance: -
j_gene: TRBJ2-5
d_gene: -
CDR3aa: CASRAGWETQYF
CDR3nt: TGTGCCAGCAGGGCGGGCTGGGAGACCCAGTACTTC

v_gene: TRBV18
abundance: -
j_gene: TRBJ1-3
d_gene: -
CDR3aa: CASSLAGDSGNTIYF
CDR3nt: TGTGCCAGCTCACTAGCAGGGGACTCTGGAAACACCATATATTTT

v_gene: TRBV18
abundance: -
j_gene: TRBJ2-5
d_gene: TRBD1
CDR3aa: CASSGQGLKETQYF
CDR3nt: TGTGCCAGCTCGGGACAGGGGTTGAAGGAGACCCAGTACTTC

v_gene: TRBV20-1
abundance: -
j_gene: TRBJ1-5
d_gene: -
CDR3aa: CSASGVAGMGPQHF
CDR3nt: TGCAGTGCTAGTGGCGTGGCAGGGATGGGGCCCCAGCATTTT

v_gene: TRBV18
abundance: -
j_gene: TRBJ2-5
d_gene: TRBD1
CDR3aa: CASSPATGGKETQYF
CDR3nt: TGTGCCAGCTCACCAGCAACAGGGGGCAAAGAGACCCAGTACTTC

v_gene: TRBV27
abundance: once
j_gene: TRBJ1-4
d_gene: -
CDR3aa: CASSLHRAANEKLFF
CDR3nt: TGTGCCAGCAGTCTACACAGGGCTGCTAATGAAAAACTGTTTTTT

v_gene: TRBV5-4
abundance: -
j_gene: TRBJ2-5
d_gene: TRBD2
CDR3aa: CASSPGLAVETQYF
CDR3nt: TGTGCCAGCAGCCCGGGACTAGCGGTAGAGACCCAGTACTTC

v_gene: TRBV6-5
abundance: -
j_gene: TRBJ1-4
d_gene: TRBD1
CDR3aa: CASSPRAGGGEKLFF
CDR3nt: TGTGCCAGCTCGCCACGGGCAGGGGGCGGTGAAAAACTGTTTTTT

v_gene: TRBV6-5
abundance: -
j_gene: TRBJ1-1
d_gene: -
CDR3aa: CASSSYSVEVYTEAFF
CDR3nt: TGTGCCAGCAGTTCCTACTCAGTGGAGGTATACACTGAAGCTTTCTTT

v_gene: TRBV10-1
abundance: -
j_gene: TRBJ2-7
d_gene: -
CDR3aa: CASSGLTGDSYEQYF
CDR3nt: TGCGCCAGCAGTGGCCTGACAGGAGACTCCTACGAGCAGTACTTC

v_gene: TRBV5-1
abundance: -
j_gene: TRBJ1-6
d_gene: -
CDR3aa: CASSLWIITGSYNSPLHF
CDR3nt: TGCGCCAGCAGCTTGTGGATCATAACAGGGAGTTATAATTCACCCCTCCACTTT

v_gene: TRBV30
abundance: -
j_gene: TRBJ1-2
d_gene: -
CDR3aa: CAWSVLGRTNYGYTF
CDR3nt: TGTGCCTGGAGTGTACTGGGCAGAACTAACTATGGCTACACCTTC

v_gene: TRBV4-2
abundance: -
j_gene: TRBJ2-5
d_gene: TRBD2
CDR3aa: CASSQGQLANQETQYF
CDR3nt: TGTGCCAGCAGCCAAGGCCAACTAGCGAATCAAGAGACCCAGTACTTC

v_gene: TRBV4-3
abundance: -
j_gene: TRBJ2-5
d_gene: -
CDR3aa: CASSQDRLGGQETQYF
CDR3nt: TGCGCCAGCAGCCAAGATCGACTAGGAGGGCAGGAGACCCAGTACTTC

v_gene: TRBV29-1
abundance: -
j_gene: TRBJ2-6
d_gene: TRBD2
CDR3aa: CSVEGAGGLSGANVLTF
CDR3nt: TGCAGCGTTGAGGGAGCGGGAGGGCTCTCTGGGGCCAACGTCCTGACTTTC

v_gene: TRBV2
abundance: -
j_gene: TRBJ1-4
d_gene: -
CDR3aa: CASSEMGRGIGNEKLFF
CDR3nt: TGTGCCAGCAGTGAAATGGGCAGGGGAATCGGTAATGAAAAACTGTTTTTT

v_gene: TRBV7-2
abundance: -
j_gene: TRBJ2-1
d_gene: -
CDR3aa: CASSLRRLEQFF
CDR3nt: TGTGCCAGCAGCTTAAGGCGGTTGGAGCAGTTCTTC

v_gene: TRBV9
abundance: -
j_gene: TRBJ2-3
d_gene: TRBD2
CDR3aa: CASSVGSSGGTDTQYF
CDR3nt: TGTGCCAGCAGCGTAGGGTCTAGCGGGGGCACAGATACGCAGTATTTT

v_gene: TRBV6-4
abundance: -
j_gene: TRBJ2-7
d_gene: -
CDR3aa: CASSDSAGHYEQYF
CDR3nt: TGTGCCAGCAGTGATTCGGCGGGGCACTACGAGCAGTACTTC

v_gene: TRBV30
abundance: -
j_gene: TRBJ2-1
d_gene: TRBD1
CDR3aa: CAWRYQGAGGEQFF
CDR3nt: TGTGCCTGGAGGTATCAGGGGGCTGGTGGTGAGCAGTTCTTC

v_gene: TRBV18
abundance: -
j_gene: TRBJ1-3
d_gene: -
CDR3aa: CASSPLPEQYSGNTIYF
CDR3nt: TGTGCCAGCTCACCATTACCGGAACAGTACTCTGGAAACACCATATATTTT

v_gene: TRBV19
abundance: -
j_gene: TRBJ1-4
d_gene: -
CDR3aa: CASSMPTRGAGRAEKLFF
CDR3nt: TGTGCCAGTAGTATGCCCACTCGGGGAGCGGGCCGGGCGGAAAAACTGTTTTTT

v_gene: TRBV4-2
abundance: -
j_gene: TRBJ2-4
d_gene: TRBD2
CDR3aa: CASSSGLAGDVAKNIQYF
CDR3nt: TGTGCCAGCAGCAGCGGACTAGCGGGGGATGTAGCCAAAAACATTCAGTACTTC

v_gene: TRBV29-1
abundance: -
j_gene: TRBJ2-3
d_gene: TRBD1
CDR3aa: CSAQGPITDTQYF
CDR3nt: TGCAGCGCACAGGGGCCGATCACAGATACGCAGTATTTT

v_gene: TRBV19
abundance: -
j_gene: TRBJ2-7
d_gene: TRBD1
CDR3aa: CASSSAGTGTYEQYF
CDR3nt: TGTGCCAGTAGTTCCGCCGGGACAGGGACCTACGAGCAGTACTTC

v_gene: TRBV13
abundance: -
j_gene: TRBJ1-5
d_gene: -
CDR3aa: CASSLNWGGNQPQHF
CDR3nt: TGTGCCAGCAGCTTAAACTGGGGGGGCAATCAGCCCCAGCATTTT

v_gene: TRBV19
abundance: -
j_gene: TRBJ1-6
d_gene: -
CDR3aa: CASSWTADNSPLHF
CDR3nt: TGTGCCAGTTCTTGGACAGCCGATAATTCACCCCTCCACTTT

v_gene: TRBV2
abundance: -
j_gene: TRBJ2-1
d_gene: TRBD2
CDR3aa: CASMLTGGRHEQFF
CDR3nt: TGTGCCAGCATGCTGACGGGAGGCCGCCATGAGCAGTTCTTC

v_gene: TRBV27
abundance: -
j_gene: TRBJ1-1
d_gene: -
CDR3aa: CASSFQGMMNTEAFF
CDR3nt: TGTGCCAGCAGTTTCCAGGGAATGATGAACACTGAAGCTTTCTTT

v_gene: TRBV5-6
abundance: -
j_gene: TRBJ2-5
d_gene: -
CDR3aa: CASRVRGAGETQYF
CDR3nt: TGTGCCAGCAGGGTCCGGGGGGCAGGTGAGACCCAGTACTTC

v_gene: TRBV18
abundance: -
j_gene: TRBJ2-7
d_gene: TRBD1
CDR3aa: CASSPRDRDREQYF
CDR3nt: TGTGCCAGCTCACCACGGGACAGGGATAGAGAGCAGTACTTC

v_gene: TRBV20-1
abundance: -
j_gene: TRBJ2-1
d_gene: -
CDR3aa: CSARDLGRQFF
CDR3nt: TGCAGTGCTAGAGATCTAGGCAGGCAGTTCTTC

v_gene: TRBV3-1/TRBV3-2
abundance: -
j_gene: TRBJ2-5
d_gene: TRBD2
CDR3aa: CASSSRRLAGLQETQYF
CDR3nt: TGTGCCAGCAGCTCTCGAAGGCTAGCGGGCCTCCAAGAGACCCAGTACTTC

v_gene: TRBV6-5
abundance: -
j_gene: TRBJ1-2
d_gene: -
CDR3aa: CASSYHSPGDGYTF
CDR3nt: TGTGCCAGCAGTTACCACAGCCCGGGGGATGGCTACACCTTC

v_gene: TRBV5-6
abundance: -
j_gene: TRBJ1-4
d_gene: TRBD1
CDR3aa: CASSRTGGVGEKLFF
CDR3nt: TGTGCCAGCAGCCGGACAGGGGGCGTCGGTGAAAAACTGTTTTTT